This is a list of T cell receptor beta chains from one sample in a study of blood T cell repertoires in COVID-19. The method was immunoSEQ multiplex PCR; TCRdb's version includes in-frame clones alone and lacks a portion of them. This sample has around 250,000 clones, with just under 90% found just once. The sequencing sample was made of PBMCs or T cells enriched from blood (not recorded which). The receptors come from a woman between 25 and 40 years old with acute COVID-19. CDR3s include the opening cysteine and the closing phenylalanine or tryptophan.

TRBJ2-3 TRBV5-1 CASHPGLSTDTQYF
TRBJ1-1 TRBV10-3 CAISGDRGEAFF
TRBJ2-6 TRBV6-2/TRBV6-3 CASSPALGAGANVLTF
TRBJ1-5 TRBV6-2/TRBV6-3 CASSRGQGHQPQHF
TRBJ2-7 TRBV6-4 CASSLSAEHPEQYF
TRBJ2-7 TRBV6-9 CASSPGQGHEQYF
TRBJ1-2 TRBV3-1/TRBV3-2 CASAAGDYGYTF
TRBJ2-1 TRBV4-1 CASSPTFLRGGSDEQFF
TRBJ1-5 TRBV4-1 CASSQAPAPFSGGNQPQHF
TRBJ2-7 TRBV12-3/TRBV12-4 CASSLGRTYEQYF
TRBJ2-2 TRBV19 CASRGQAAGELFF
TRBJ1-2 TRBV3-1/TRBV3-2 CASSQDGSAGYGYTF
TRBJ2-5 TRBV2 CASRQVQETQYF
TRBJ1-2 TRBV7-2 CASSIDLNYGYTF
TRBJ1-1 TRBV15 CATSGRNRGHTEAFF
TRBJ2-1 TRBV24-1 CATSSLAGGSDEQFF
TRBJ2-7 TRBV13 CASSSEQGSYEQYF